These 11 T cell receptor beta chains were sequenced from one sample in a study of CD8+ T cells in alopecia areata (dated by TCRdb to 2016 to 2019). The label giving this sample's time point can be read as: baseline before oral tofacitinib. The library was obtained by the immunoSEQ multiplex PCR assay. To provide template for TCR sequencing, every sample had RNA extracted and reverse transcribed into cDNA. The source is immuneACCESS, and TCRdb retained only in-frame sequences with V and J called. Part of the clones is not carried over; for the studies checked, unresolved V genes explain less than half of this, and the remainder is unexplained. For this sample there are around 250,000 clones; about 68% appear just once. The top ten hold approximately 1.2% of the sample. The source was CD4+ T cells sorted from blood, collected at week 0. Receptors were obtained from a human donor with alopecia areata.

V is TRBV11-2 and J is TRBJ1-2; D is uncertain. Germline V lookup: CDR1 SGHAT, CDR2 FQNNGV. CDR3 length: 13 amino acids. The V end lost 2 bases, the J end lost 3 bases, and 7 bases lay between the germline ends. Here the CDR3 DNA reads TGTGCCAGCAGCTTACAGCAACACTATGGCTACACCTTC. Its protein product is CASSLQQHYGYTF.

The CDR3 DNA reads TGTGCCAGCAGTGAAGCCGGAGACAGTAGGAGCTCTGGGGCCAACGTCCTGACTTTC. This translates into CASSEAGDSRSSGANVLTF. The chain combines TRBV6-1 with TRBJ2-6; tentative D call: TRBD1 (5 bases). This CDR3 spans 19 amino acids. Germline-derived CDR1 and CDR2 are MNHNS and SASEGT. V was clipped by 0 bases and J by 0 bases, with 15 bases between them.

This clone was picked up one time. The rearrangement uses TRBV6-5 and TRBJ2-7; D possibly corresponds to TRBD1 (6 bases). CDR3 length: 14 residues. Trimming removed 6 bases from V and 1 base from J, with 13 bases in between. Germline lookup yields CDR1 MNHEY and CDR2 SVGAGI. CDR3 sequence reads: CASSWDTGSYEQYF. CDR3 sequence (DNA): TGTGCCAGCAGCTGGGACACGGGATCCTACGAGCAGTACTTC.

The chain combines TRBV6-5 with TRBJ2-2; D is possibly TRBD2 (6 bases). The CDR3 totals 14 residues. CDR1 and CDR2 (germline): MNHEY, SVGAGI. V dropped 4 bases and J dropped 5 bases, with 11 bases sitting between them. For the CDR3, the DNA is TGTGCCAGCAGTTTAGCGGCCCGGACCGGGGAGCTGTTTTTT. Protein: CASSLAARTGELFF.

The V and J genes are TRBV7-9 and TRBJ2-7; the match to TRBD1 covers 8 bases. The CDR3 loop spans 14 amino acids. Germline V gene sequence: CDR1 SEHNR, CDR2 FQNEAQ (reference sequence). The V gene end was trimmed by 5 bases and the J gene end by 4 bases; junction bases not matched to a gene: 7. The CDR3 is CASSPDRVGYEQYF. The DNA for the CDR3 is TGTGCCAGCAGCCCGGACAGGGTCGGGTACGAGCAGTACTTC. The full variable domain, rest sourced from reference TRBV7-9 and TRBJ2-7, is DTGVSQNPRHKITKRGQNVTFRCDPISEHNRLYWYRQTLGQGPEFLTYFQNEAQLEKSRLLSDRFSAERPKGSFSTLEIQRTEQGDSAMYLCASSPDRVGYEQYFGPGTRLTVT.

The gene calls are TRBV29-1 and TRBJ2-7, with 8 bases matching TRBD1. CDR1 is SQVTM and CDR2 is ANQGSEA in the germline V gene. The ends lost 4 bases at V and 9 bases at J; junction bases unmatched: 8. The CDR3 extends over 12 amino acids. The DNA for the CDR3 is TGCAGCGTTGGAGACAGGGGCCCTGGGCAGTACTTC. Its translation is CSVGDRGPGQYF.

This clone showed up just a few times. V usage is TRBV7-9 and J usage is TRBJ2-5; D unresolved. Trimming took off 5 bases at V and 1 base at J, with 8 bases between the two ends. This CDR3 is 13 amino acids long. Germline-derived CDR1 and CDR2 are SEHNR and FQNEAQ (reference sequence). This chain's CDR3 is CASSQLGQETQYF. The DNA for the CDR3 is TGTGCCAGCAGCCAGCTGGGCCAAGAGACCCAGTACTTC.

With respect to this clone: Other DNA sequences in this sample translate to the same CDR3. The chain couples TRBV15 to TRBJ2-5, with D uncertain. Germline V gene data show CDR1 as LNHNV and CDR2 as YYDKDF (reference sequence). V was clipped by 3 bases and J by 3 bases, with 2 bases between them. The CDR3 has 11 residues. The CDR3 bases are TGTGCCACCAGCAGGGAAGAGACCCAGTACTTC. The encoded protein is CATSREETQYF.

CDR3 amino acids: CASSSDRSPTEAFF. The CDR3 DNA is TGTGCCAGCAGCTCGGACAGAAGTCCCACTGAAGCTTTCTTT. The rearrangement uses TRBV5-6 and TRBJ1-1; D perhaps matches TRBD1 (6 bases). CDR3 length: 14 residues. Germline-derived CDR1 and CDR2 are SGHDT and YYEEEE. Trimming took off 3 bases at V and 4 bases at J, with 13 bases between the two ends.

This clone was observed a single time. The rearrangement joins TRBV29-1 to TRBJ2-7, with 12 bases identical to TRBD2. The V and J ends lost 4 bases and 4 bases, in that order; junction bases with no gene match: 2. In germline, CDR1 is SQVTM, CDR2 ANQGSEA. This CDR3 has 13 amino acids. The CDR3 loop is CSVVTSGGYEQYF. The CDR3, as DNA: TGCAGCGTTGTGACTAGCGGGGGATACGAGCAGTACTTC.

V gene TRBV5-1 combines with J gene TRBJ2-1, with D possibly being TRBD2 (7 bases). The CDR3 spans 17 residues. Germline-derived CDR1 and CDR2 are SGHRS and YFSETQ. The ends were cut back, 1 base at V and 7 bases at J, with 21 bases in the middle. CDR3 bases: TGCGCCAGCAGCTTGTTTGGGGGGCTAGCGGTTGAAAATGAGCAGTTCTTC. Translation gives CASSLFGGLAVENEQFF.